The next 25 T cell receptor beta chains were all read from a single sample in a study of cytomegalovirus exposure and HLA in healthy donors. 13 Jbeta primers and 60 Vbeta primers were used for the PCR. The repertoire was sequenced with immunoSEQ multiplex PCR; TCRdb's copy has only in-frame clones and lacks some. The repertoire holds 200,000 or so clones, with more than 80% as singletons. Sequencing input: PBMCs. The receptors originated from a woman aged 50 to 65 in good health and CMV-seropositive.

The gene calls are TRBV19 and TRBJ1-2, with D maybe TRBD1 (5 bases). This CDR3 is built from 14 residues. CDR1 is LNHDA, CDR2 SQIVND, per germline (reference sequence). V was trimmed by 6 bases and J by 4 bases, leaving 15 bases between them. CDR3 in amino acids: CASRIRGQGYGYTF. In DNA form, the CDR3 reads TGTGCCAGTAGAATAAGAGGACAAGGCTATGGCTACACCTTC.

V and J are TRBV7-2 and TRBJ2-1, with a tentative D call TRBD2 (6 bases). This CDR3 contains 16 residues. The V end lost 5 bases, the J end lost 7 bases, and 21 bases lay between the germline ends. Germline assignment: CDR1 SGHTA and CDR2 FQGNSA. Written as DNA, the CDR3 is TGTGCCAGCAGCGCAGGGTCTCCGGGAGTCTCTAATGAGCAGTTCTTC. This codes for CASSAGSPGVSNEQFF.

The rearrangement joins TRBV10-1 to TRBJ2-3; 7 positions agree with TRBD1. CDR1 WNHNN and CDR2 SYGVQD come from the germline V gene (reference sequence). V gave up 3 bases and J gave up 8 bases; unmatched junction bases: 8. This CDR3 has 14 amino acids. The CDR3 coding sequence is TGCGCCAGCAGTGAAAACACAGGGGCGAGTACGCAGTATTTT. It translates to CASSENTGASTQYF.

Here the CDR3 reads CASSSSSGGAGFF. The DNA for the CDR3 is TGTGCCAGCAGTTCCTCGAGCGGGGGGGCGGGGTTCTTC. The chain uses TRBV6-6 and TRBJ2-1; 10 bases line up with TRBD2. The CDR3 extends over 13 amino acids. Germline values: CDR1 MNHNY, CDR2 SVGAGI (reference sequence). The trim removed 4 bases at V and 15 bases at J, leaving 9 bases unmatched.

The chain joins TRBV19 to TRBJ1-5; tentatively, D is TRBD1 (6 bases). The CDR3 is 13 residues long. With 5 bases removed from V and 7 bases from J, the gap between germline ends came to 12 bases. CDR1 is LNHDA and CDR2 is SQIVND in the germline V gene (reference sequence). The DNA for the CDR3 is TGTGCCAGTAGTTGGGCAGGGGAACAGCCCCAGCATTTT. It is translated as CASSWAGEQPQHF.

CDR3: CSAAAGRTYEQYF. In nucleotides, the CDR3 is TGCAGCGCTGCCGCAGGCAGGACCTACGAGCAGTACTTC. This rearrangement joins TRBV29-1 to TRBJ2-7; D remains ambiguous. The germline V and J ends were trimmed by 7 bases and 2 bases, with 15 bases remaining between them. This CDR3 spans 13 amino acids. CDR1 is SQVTM and CDR2 is ANQGSEA in the germline V gene.

This clone was counted a single time. CDR3 in DNA: TGTGCCAGCAGCTTGGGTTCAGGGATCGTGGAGACCCAGTACTTC. As protein: CASSLGSGIVETQYF. This sequence joins TRBV5-6 and TRBJ2-5; tentative D call: TRBD1 (5 bases). This CDR3 region has 15 residues. Germline-derived CDR1 and CDR2 are SGHDT and YYEEEE. V lost 0 bases and J 5 bases, leaving 14 bases between the germline ends.

This clone is a singleton in its sample. The rearrangement links TRBV6-5 to TRBJ1-5; weak D call: TRBD1 (6 bases). The CDR3 contains 14 residues. Germline V gene lookup returns CDR1 MNHEY and CDR2 SVGAGI. Deletions cut 5 bases from V and 3 bases from J, with 11 bases between. The CDR3: CASSVWDTNQPQHF. DNA for the CDR3: TGTGCCAGCAGTGTTTGGGACACCAATCAGCCCCAGCATTTT.

This clone was observed a handful of times. The chain uses TRBV5-1 and TRBJ2-7; D call uncertain. The CDR3 runs 15 residues. Trimming shortened V by 3 bases and J by 0 bases, and 13 bases separated the two germline ends. Germline assignment: CDR1 SGHRS and CDR2 YFSETQ. As DNA, the CDR3 is TGCGCCAGCAGCTCTGTGCTTTTTAGCTCCTACGAGCAGTACTTC. This codes for CASSSVLFSSYEQYF. The full variable domain, rest sourced from reference TRBV5-1 and TRBJ2-7, is KAGVTQTPRYLIKTRGQQVTLSCSPISGHRSVSWYQQTPGQGLQFLFEYFSETQRNKGNFPGRFSGRQFSNSRSEMNVSTLELGDSALYLCASSSVLFSSYEQYFGPGTRLTVT.

CDR3 nucleotide sequence: TGTGCCAGCTCACCACCGGGGCAGTCCAACGAGCAGTACTTC. Its translation: CASSPPGQSNEQYF. The V and J genes are TRBV18 and TRBJ2-7, with a weak D call TRBD1 (5 bases). Trimming pared 0 bases from V and 5 bases from J, leaving 11 bases between. Germline V lookup: CDR1 KGHSH, CDR2 LQKENI. This CDR3 contains 14 residues.

The chain combines TRBV29-1 with TRBJ1-3, with D unclear. Trimming removed 6 bases at V and 5 bases at J, with 14 bases between. CDR3 size: 13 residues. The V gene's germline CDR1 is SQVTM and CDR2 ANQGSEA. Written as DNA, the CDR3 is TGCAGCGTCGAGAAGAGCCCCCGAAACACCATATATTTT. Translated: CSVEKSPRNTIYF.

This sequence joins TRBV4-2 and TRBJ2-7, with 13 bases identical to TRBD2. The V gene end was trimmed by 2 bases and the J gene end by 3 bases; junction bases not matched to a gene: 10. This CDR3 has 18 residues. Germline V gene lookup returns CDR1 LGHNA and CDR2 YNFKEQ. CDR3 bases: TGTGCCAGCAGCCAATCGTCCCCCGGGACTAGCGGGGTCTACGAGCAGTACTTC. It translates to CASSQSSPGTSGVYEQYF.

The J gene is TRBJ1-5, the V gene TRBV19; 11 bases match TRBD1. V lost 4 bases, J lost 3 bases, and 5 bases stayed unmatched. The CDR3 covers 16 residues. CDR1 is LNHDA, CDR2 SQIVND, per germline (reference sequence). DNA of the CDR3: TGTGCCAGTAGTACCCGGGACAGGGGGTACAATCAGCCCCAGCATTTT. Encoded protein: CASSTRDRGYNQPQHF.

The CDR3 sequence is CASSPGLESTDTQYF. CDR3 nucleotides: TGTGCCAGCTCACCCGGACTAGAAAGCACAGATACGCAGTATTTT. The V and J genes are TRBV18 and TRBJ2-3; 7 nucleotides line up with TRBD2. V lost 3 bases, J lost 0 bases, and 3 bases stayed unmatched. The germline gives CDR1 KGHSH, CDR2 LQKENI. There are 15 residues in the CDR3.

CDR3 coding DNA: TGTGCCAGCAGCTTAGCAAAGGGGCCGCAAGAGACCCAGTACTTC. Translation: CASSLAKGPQETQYF. V gene TRBV7-9 combines with J gene TRBJ2-5; D possibly corresponds to TRBD1 (5 bases). Germline CDR1 reads SEHNR; CDR2 reads FQNEAQ (reference sequence). Trimming pared 0 bases from V and 2 bases from J, leaving 10 bases between. The CDR3 is 15 residues long.

The V call is TRBV5-1, the J call TRBJ2-5; 9 nucleotides match TRBD1. Germline CDR1 and CDR2: SGHRS and YFSETQ. Losses at the gene ends were 2 bases for V and 3 bases for J; bases not matched to a gene: 5. The CDR3 loop spans 15 amino acids. CDR3 region: CASSLTGQGEETQYF. In nucleotides, the CDR3 is TGCGCCAGCAGCTTAACGGGACAGGGAGAAGAGACCCAGTACTTC.

The chain joins TRBV30 to TRBJ1-5, with D unresolved. The CDR3 runs 14 residues. V lost 2 bases and J 5 bases, leaving 13 bases between the germline ends. Germline CDR1 reads GTSNPN; CDR2 reads SVGIG (reference sequence). The CDR3 sequence: CAWSKVSADQPQHF. CDR3 coding DNA: TGTGCCTGGAGTAAGGTCTCGGCGGATCAGCCCCAGCATTTT.

The chain links TRBV6-1 to TRBJ1-1; D may be TRBD1 (6 bases). From germline, CDR1 is MNHNS and CDR2 SASEGT. This CDR3 spans 14 amino acids. V dropped 6 bases and J dropped 0 bases, with 11 bases sitting between them. The chain's CDR3 is CASRGDKLNTEAFF. DNA of the CDR3: TGTGCCAGCAGGGGGGACAAATTGAACACTGAAGCTTTCTTT.

The CDR3: CARRGQSYEQYF. CDR3 in DNA: TGTGCCAGACGGGGACAGTCATACGAGCAGTACTTC. V and J are TRBV27 and TRBJ2-7; the match to TRBD1 covers 7 bases. The V gene end was trimmed by 9 bases and the J gene end by 4 bases; junction bases not matched to a gene: 6. The V gene's germline CDR1 is MNHEY and CDR2 SMNVEV (reference sequence). The CDR3 sequence is 12 residues long.

The chain has TRBV9 and TRBJ1-2, with D perhaps TRBD1 (5 bases). Germline CDR1 reads SGDLS; CDR2 reads YYNGEE. The germline V and J ends were trimmed by 0 bases and 4 bases, with 13 bases remaining between them. This CDR3 has 15 amino acids. CDR3 in DNA: TGTGCCAGCAGCGTAGCCCTTTCGACAGCCTATGGCTACACCTTC. Translating it yields CASSVALSTAYGYTF.

This clone was found a few times. The chain joins TRBV6-5 to TRBJ1-6, with D uncertain. Per the germline V gene, CDR1 is MNHEY and CDR2 is SVGAGI. Between the trimmed V and J ends, which lost 4 bases and 8 bases, there was a span of 12 bases. The CDR3 covers 14 residues. The CDR3 loop reads CASSFGENHSPLHF. CDR3 sequence (DNA): TGTGCCAGCAGTTTCGGGGAAAATCATTCACCCCTCCACTTT.

The chain combines TRBV11-2 with TRBJ2-2; 11 bases agree with TRBD2. J gave up 4 bases and V 6 bases, and 7 bases lay outside the gene matches. This CDR3 is 16 amino acids long. Germline V gene sequence: CDR1 SGHAT, CDR2 FQNNGV. In nucleotides, the CDR3 is TGTGCCAGCAGTTCTAGCGGGGGGAAGATCACCGGGGAGCTGTTTTTT. Translation gives CASSSSGGKITGELFF.

This clone has just a few counts. Other DNA sequences within the sample encode an identical CDR3. This chain uses TRBV27 with TRBJ1-6; 7 bases are a match to TRBD1. The V gene end was trimmed by 6 bases and the J gene end by 7 bases; junction bases not matched to a gene: 6. The V gene's germline CDR1 is MNHEY and CDR2 SMNVEV (reference sequence). The CDR3 is made up of 14 amino acids. The DNA of the CDR3 is TGTGCCAGCAGCTGGGGGACAGCAAATTCACCCCTCCACTTT. This translates into CASSWGTANSPLHF.

The chain employs TRBV11-2 and TRBJ2-3; 7 positions agree with TRBD2. Germline assignment: CDR1 SGHAT and CDR2 FQNNGV. This CDR3 region has 15 residues. The ends lost 5 bases at V and 3 bases at J; junction bases unmatched: 8. DNA for the CDR3: TGTGCCAGCAGCCGGACTTCGGGGGGAACAGATACGCAGTATTTT. Amino acid sequence: CASSRTSGGTDTQYF. Looking up the rest from reference TRBV11-2 and TRBJ2-3 gives the full variable domain: EAGVAQSPRYKIIEKRQSVAFWCNPISGHATLYWYQQILGQGPKLLIQFQNNGVVDDSQLPKDRFSAERLKGVDSTLKIQPAKLEDSAVYLCASSRTSGGTDTQYFGPGTRLTVL.

The chain joins TRBV25-1 to TRBJ2-3, with TRBD2 matching over 8 bases. The V gene's germline CDR1 is MGHDK and CDR2 SYGVNS. With V trimmed by 1 base and J by 1 base, 4 bases remained unmatched. This CDR3 is built from 16 residues. DNA for the CDR3: TGTGCCAGCAGTGAATGGAAAGCGGGGGGCACAGATACGCAGTATTTT. Its protein is CASSEWKAGGTDTQYF.